Listed below are T cell receptor beta chains from one sample, sequenced in a study of PD-1 blockade in mismatch repair-deficient tumors. TCRdb keeps only in-frame clones here, not all; method: immunoSEQ multiplex PCR. Of 15,000 or so clones in the sample, about 86% were seen once. Here the sequenced sample was PBMCs, taken 4 weeks after starting pembrolizumab. The receptors were sampled from an adult with mismatch repair-deficient cancer. The CDR3 runs from the conserved cysteine through the conserved F or W. Fields, in order: V gene, J gene, D gene, clone size, CDR3 protein, CDR3 DNA. D genes are given only for firm matches. Rows give clone size only sometimes, using once, few, many, or a class for an expanded clone.

>TRBV27|TRBJ2-7|-|-
CASSAPADRFYEQYF
TGTGCCAGCAGTGCACCCGCGGACAGATTCTACGAGCAGTACTTC
>TRBV7-9|TRBJ1-1|TRBD1|-
CASSLSGGTEAFF
TGTGCCAGCAGCTTATCAGGGGGCACTGAAGCTTTCTTT
>TRBV5-8|TRBJ2-5|-|-
CASTLVDGGTQYF
TGTGCCAGCACCTTGGTTGACGGGGGGACCCAGTACTTC
>TRBV20-1|TRBJ1-2|-|-
CSADTGKGYTF
TGCAGTGCCGACACAGGGAAAGGCTACACCTTC
>TRBV28|TRBJ1-5|-|once
CASSPDSENQPQHF
TGTGCCAGCAGTCCCGACAGCGAAAATCAGCCCCAGCATTTT
>TRBV11-1|TRBJ2-7|TRBD2|few
CASSGQLGGTYEQYF
TGTGCCAGCAGCGGGCAGTTGGGGGGGACCTACGAGCAGTACTTC
>TRBV21-1|TRBJ1-4|-|-
CASSGRGDEKLFF
TGTGCCAGCAGCGGTCGAGGAGATGAAAAACTGTTTTTT
>TRBV19|TRBJ2-3|TRBD1|-
CASSMPGQGPDTQYF
TGTGCCAGTAGTATGCCGGGACAGGGGCCAGATACGCAGTATTTT
>TRBV2|TRBJ2-2|-|once
CASRRRDTGELFF
TGTGCCAGCAGGCGACGGGACACCGGGGAGCTGTTTTTT
>TRBV2|TRBJ2-3|-|-
CASSVDRSTDTQYF
TGTGCCAGCAGTGTAGATCGTTCCACAGATACGCAGTATTTT
>TRBV18|TRBJ2-3|-|-
CASYRDTFVTDTQYF
TGTGCCAGTTACCGGGACACCTTCGTCACAGATACGCAGTATTTT
>TRBV7-8|TRBJ2-1|TRBD1|-
CASSPPAGNRGSYNEQFF
TGTGCCAGCAGCCCCCCAGCTGGCAACAGGGGCTCCTACAATGAGCAGTTCTTC
>TRBV28|TRBJ1-5|-|-
CASRSRANQPQHF
TGTGCCAGCAGGTCCAGGGCCAATCAGCCCCAGCATTTT
>TRBV5-1|TRBJ1-4|TRBD1|-
CASSSGQGLIEKLFF
TGCGCCAGCAGCTCAGGACAGGGGTTGATCGAAAAACTGTTTTTT
>TRBV6-1|TRBJ1-3|-|-
CASSPPGHQGNTIYF
TGTGCCAGCAGCCCACCGGGACACCAAGGAAACACCATATATTTT
>TRBV4-2|TRBJ2-5|-|-
CASSQDPSSQETQYF
TGTGCCAGCAGCCAAGATCCGAGCTCTCAAGAGACCCAGTACTTC
>TRBV15|TRBJ1-4|-|-
CATSRDRVPAGGEKLFF
TGTGCCACCAGCAGAGATCGGGTGCCCGCAGGAGGTGAAAAACTGTTTTTT
>TRBV11-1|TRBJ2-1|TRBD2|-
CASSAENGRYEQFF
TGTGCCAGCAGCGCTGAAAACGGGAGGTATGAGCAGTTCTTC
>TRBV5-6|TRBJ2-7|-|once
CASSLEQRSPYEQYF
TGTGCCAGCAGCTTGGAACAGCGGAGCCCCTACGAGCAGTACTTC
>TRBV28|TRBJ2-5|-|-
CASSLINLLAQEQYF
TGTGCCAGCAGTTTAATCAACCTACTAGCTCAAGAGCAGTACTTC
>TRBV19|TRBJ2-3|-|-
CASSKTSTDTQYF
TGTGCCAGTAGCAAAACTAGCACAGATACGCAGTATTTT
>TRBV11-2|TRBJ1-1|-|-
CASSFQGVVMNTEAFF
TGTGCCAGCAGCTTTCAGGGTGTAGTGATGAACACTGAAGCTTTCTTT
>TRBV6-5|TRBJ1-1|-|-
CASSTHRGEAFF
TGTGCCAGCAGTACCCACCGGGGTGAAGCTTTCTTT
>TRBV6-6|TRBJ2-2|-|-
CASSGRDTGELFF
TGTGCCAGCAGTGGCAGGGACACCGGGGAGCTGTTTTTT